The rows below give T cell receptor beta chains drawn from one sample of a study of CD4+ T cells in melanoma. Measured with immunoSEQ multiplex PCR; TCRdb has only the in-frame clones, and not every one. The repertoire holds around 10,000 clones, with approximately 68% as singletons. The sample taken for sequencing was cells from a culture (not recorded whether cultured in vitro). These TCRs come from a human donor with melanoma. Both conserved end residues are trimmed from each CDR3. Fields, in order: CDR3 protein, D gene, V gene, J gene. A D gene is named only where the DNA matches it firmly.

CDR3 protein: AWSRGGYEQY
D gene: -
V gene: TRBV30
J gene: TRBJ2-7

CDR3 protein: ASSEGQGWTEAF
D gene: -
V gene: TRBV2
J gene: TRBJ1-1

CDR3 protein: ASSDSGGAVGETQY
D gene: TRBD2
V gene: TRBV19
J gene: TRBJ2-5

CDR3 protein: ATSGRKGSGFSNQPQH
D gene: -
V gene: TRBV15
J gene: TRBJ1-5

CDR3 protein: ASSARRAGGTVTGELF
D gene: TRBD2
V gene: TRBV6-1
J gene: TRBJ2-2

CDR3 protein: ASSLSARGFSGQPQH
D gene: -
V gene: TRBV7-9
J gene: TRBJ1-5

CDR3 protein: ASSPDRGLSSYEQY
D gene: -
V gene: TRBV18
J gene: TRBJ2-7

CDR3 protein: ASSARDRAADEQF
D gene: TRBD1
V gene: TRBV5-1
J gene: TRBJ2-1

CDR3 protein: ASSRQAPGPYEQY
D gene: -
V gene: TRBV19
J gene: TRBJ2-7

CDR3 protein: ASSQQGARSTEAF
D gene: TRBD1
V gene: TRBV2
J gene: TRBJ1-1

CDR3 protein: ASSPGTGDLRISASYGYT
D gene: TRBD1
V gene: TRBV19
J gene: TRBJ1-2

CDR3 protein: ASSAKDSLGSPLH
D gene: -
V gene: TRBV6-5
J gene: TRBJ1-6

CDR3 protein: ASRVPGATNEKLF
D gene: -
V gene: TRBV6-1
J gene: TRBJ1-4

CDR3 protein: ASSRETGELF
D gene: -
V gene: TRBV5-1
J gene: TRBJ2-2

CDR3 protein: ASSRVMNTEAF
D gene: -
V gene: TRBV27
J gene: TRBJ1-1

CDR3 protein: AWSVARNTDTQY
D gene: -
V gene: TRBV30
J gene: TRBJ2-3